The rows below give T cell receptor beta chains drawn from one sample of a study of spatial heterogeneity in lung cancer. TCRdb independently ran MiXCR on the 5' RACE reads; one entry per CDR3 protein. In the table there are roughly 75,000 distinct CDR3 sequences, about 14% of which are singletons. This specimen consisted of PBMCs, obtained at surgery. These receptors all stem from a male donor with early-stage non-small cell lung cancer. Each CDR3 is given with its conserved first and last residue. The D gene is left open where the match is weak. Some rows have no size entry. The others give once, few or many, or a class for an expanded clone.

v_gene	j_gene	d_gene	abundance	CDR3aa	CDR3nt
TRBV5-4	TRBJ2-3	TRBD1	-	CASSRDRGSTDTQYF	TGTGCCAGCAGTCGCGACAGGGGAAGTACAGATACGCAGTATTTT
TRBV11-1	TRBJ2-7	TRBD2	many	CASSPRKLAGSYEQYF	TGTGCCAGCAGCCCACGCAAACTAGCGGGGTCCTACGAGCAGTACTTC
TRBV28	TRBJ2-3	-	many	CASSFLLVGGDTQYF	TGTGCCAGCAGTTTTTTATTAGTGGGTGGAGATACGCAGTATTTT
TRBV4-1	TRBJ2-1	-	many	CASSQDLGSFIGNEQFF	TGCGCCAGCAGCCAAGATCTGGGATCTTTTATTGGCAATGAGCAGTTCTTC
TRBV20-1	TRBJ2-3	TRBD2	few	CSARPGGGGTDTQYF	TGCAGTGCTAGACCGGGGGGAGGCGGCACAGATACGCAGTATTTT
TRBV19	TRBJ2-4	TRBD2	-	CASSIGTSGNIQYF	TGTGCCAGTAGTATTGGGACTAGCGGGAACATTCAGTACTTC
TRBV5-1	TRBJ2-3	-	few	CASSLKPVNSDTQYF	TGCGCCAGCAGCTTGAAACCTGTTAACTCAGATACGCAGTATTTT
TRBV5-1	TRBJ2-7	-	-	CASSPGRMGSRISSYEQYF	TGCGCCAGCAGCCCCGGGCGAATGGGAAGCCGAATCTCCTCCTACGAGCAGTACTTC
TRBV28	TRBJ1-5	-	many	CASSPSTGFSPQHF	TGTGCCAGCAGTCCATCGACAGGTTTTTCGCCCCAGCATTTT
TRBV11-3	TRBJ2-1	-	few	CASSLDMGDEQFF	TGTGCCAGCAGCTTAGACATGGGGGATGAGCAGTTCTTC
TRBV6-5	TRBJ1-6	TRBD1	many	CASSDRGRLHF	TGTGCCAGCAGTGACAGGGGGCGCCTCCACTTT
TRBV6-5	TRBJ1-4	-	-	CASSSRPTGEKLFF	TGTGCCAGCAGTTCACGTCCCACGGGTGAAAAACTGTTTTTT
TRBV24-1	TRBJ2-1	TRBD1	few	CATSDPGQSYNEQFF	TGTGCCACCAGTGATCCGGGACAGAGCTACAATGAGCAGTTCTTC
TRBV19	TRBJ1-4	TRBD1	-	CASSISTGESELFF	TGTGCCAGTAGTATAAGCACAGGGGAGTCGGAACTGTTTTTT
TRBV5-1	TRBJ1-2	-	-	CASSGGWIGYTF	TGCGCCAGCAGCGGGGGTTGGATAGGCTACACCTTC
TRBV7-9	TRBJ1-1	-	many	CASSSGPNTEAFF	TGTGCCAGCAGCTCCGGGCCCAACACTGAAGCTTTCTTT
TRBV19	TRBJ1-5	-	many	CASSMRGGNQPQHF	TGTGCCAGTAGTATGAGGGGCGGCAATCAGCCCCAGCATTTT
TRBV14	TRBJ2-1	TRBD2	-	CASSRGLASNEQFF	TGTGCCAGCAGCAGGGGACTAGCGTCCAATGAGCAGTTCTTC
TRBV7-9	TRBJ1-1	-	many	CASSSGSGRGAFF	TGTGCCAGCAGCTCCGGGTCGGGCCGGGGGGCTTTCTTT
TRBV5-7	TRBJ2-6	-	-	CASSLVEGSGANVLTF	TGTGCCAGCAGCTTGGTAGAGGGTTCTGGGGCCAACGTCCTGACTTTC
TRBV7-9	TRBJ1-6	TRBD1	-	CASSRGQGTSPLHF	TGTGCCAGCAGCCGGGGACAGGGCACCTCACCCCTCCACTTT
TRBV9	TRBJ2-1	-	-	CASSAAPGNEQFF	TGTGCCAGCAGCGCCGCCCCTGGCAATGAGCAGTTCTTC
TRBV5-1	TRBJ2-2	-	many	CASSNDRWTGELFF	TGCGCCAGCAGCAATGACAGGTGGACCGGGGAGCTGTTTTTT
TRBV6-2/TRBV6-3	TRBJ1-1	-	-	CASSYTQGGTEAFF	TGTGCCAGCAGTTATACACAGGGAGGGACTGAAGCTTTCTTT
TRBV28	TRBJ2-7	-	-	CASRRPGHEQYF	TGTGCCAGCAGGCGACCGGGCCACGAGCAGTACTTC
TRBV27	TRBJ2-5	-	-	CASRDGFQETQYF	TGTGCCAGCAGGGATGGCTTTCAAGAGACCCAGTACTTC
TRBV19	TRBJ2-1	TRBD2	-	CASSPLAGVGVNEQFF	TGTGCCAGTAGCCCTCTAGCGGGAGTAGGGGTCAATGAGCAGTTCTTC
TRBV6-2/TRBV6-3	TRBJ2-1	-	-	CASTLVGPTYNEQFF	TGTGCCAGCACCCTCGTGGGGCCAACGTACAATGAGCAGTTCTTC
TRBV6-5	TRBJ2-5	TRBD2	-	CASTIAGEETQYF	TGTGCCAGCACGATAGCGGGAGAGGAGACCCAGTACTTC
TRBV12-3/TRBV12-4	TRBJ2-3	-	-	CATLGTGTDTQYF	TGTGCCACCCTGGGTACAGGCACAGATACGCAGTATTTT
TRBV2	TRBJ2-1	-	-	CASSDLGNEQFF	TGTGCCAGCAGTGATCTGGGGAATGAGCAGTTCTTC
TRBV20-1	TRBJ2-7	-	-	CSARDPRGAYEQYF	TGCAGTGCTAGAGATCCCCGCGGGGCCTACGAGCAGTACTTC
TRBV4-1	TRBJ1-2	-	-	CASSQGDGIRAGPLYGYTF	TGCGCCAGCAGCCAAGGAGACGGGATACGGGCAGGTCCTCTCTATGGCTACACCTTC
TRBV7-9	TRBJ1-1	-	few	CASSPYDKALAAFF	TGTGCCAGCAGCCCGTACGACAAAGCCCTTGCCGCTTTCTTT
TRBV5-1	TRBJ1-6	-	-	CASSPEAGPRHSPLHF	TGCGCCAGCAGCCCCGAGGCTGGACCGAGACATTCACCCCTCCACTTT
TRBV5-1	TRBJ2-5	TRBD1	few	CASSLWTGWETQYF	TGCGCCAGCAGCTTGTGGACAGGGTGGGAGACCCAGTACTTC
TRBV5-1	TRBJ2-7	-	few	CASSLEVSSYEQYF	TGCGCCAGCAGCTTGGAAGTTAGCTCCTACGAGCAGTACTTC
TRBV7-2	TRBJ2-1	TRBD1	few	CASSRRDRDYNEQFF	TGTGCCAGCAGCCGCCGGGACAGGGACTACAATGAGCAGTTCTTC
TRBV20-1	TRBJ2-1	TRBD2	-	CSARVRTSGTYNEQFF	TGCAGTGCTAGGGTTAGGACTAGCGGCACCTACAATGAGCAGTTCTTC
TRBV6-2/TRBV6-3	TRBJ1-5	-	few	CASSSTGPGNQPQHF	TGTGCCAGCAGTTCCACAGGACCGGGCAATCAGCCCCAGCATTTT
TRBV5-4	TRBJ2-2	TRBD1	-	CASSSGQENTGELFF	TGTGCCAGCAGCTCGGGACAGGAGAACACCGGGGAGCTGTTTTTT
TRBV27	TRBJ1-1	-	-	CASSFRDPNTEAFF	TGTGCCAGCAGTTTCCGGGACCCGAACACTGAAGCTTTCTTT
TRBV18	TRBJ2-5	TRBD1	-	CASSQGAGGEETQYF	TGTGCCAGCTCACAGGGGGCAGGGGGCGAAGAGACCCAGTACTTC
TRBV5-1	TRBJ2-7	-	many	CASSPEGEGYEQYF	TGCGCCAGCAGCCCGGAGGGGGAAGGTTACGAGCAGTACTTC
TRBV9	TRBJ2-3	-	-	CASSVRDSKDTQYF	TGTGCCAGCAGCGTACGAGACAGTAAGGATACGCAGTATTTT
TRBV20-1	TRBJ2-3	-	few	CSAHPSGEGGPDTQYF	TGCAGTGCCCACCCTTCGGGGGAGGGGGGGCCAGATACGCAGTATTTT
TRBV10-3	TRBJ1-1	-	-	CAISESPPDLDTEAFF	TGTGCCATCAGTGAGTCTCCGCCAGACCTAGATACTGAAGCTTTCTTT